The 14 T cell receptor beta chains below come from one sample, sequenced in a study of radiation and T cells in renal cell carcinoma. Time point: blood 4 weeks post-SBRT, at nephrectomy. Specified treatment: 15 Gy SBRT to primary tumor, nephrectomy 4 weeks later. Profiled with immunoSEQ multiplex PCR; TCRdb holds only in-frame clones, not every one. The sample lists 150,000 or so clones, 88% occurring once. Sequenced material: blood, taken from a patient whose treatment included radiotherapy and nephrectomy. The source is a woman aged 50 to 60 with renal cell carcinoma.

This clone was seen only once. The V gene is TRBV2, the J gene TRBJ1-1; 9 bases line up with TRBD1. With 5 bases clipped from V and 1 base from J, the junction kept 2 bases outside the gene matches. This CDR3 region has 14 residues. Germline V gene sequence: CDR1 SNHLY, CDR2 FYNNEI. CDR3 nucleotides: TGTGCCAGCAGTCTACAGGGGGCGAACACTGAAGCTTTCTTT. Translated: CASSLQGANTEAFF.

The chain recombines TRBV23-1 with TRBJ2-7, with 10 bases aligning to TRBD1. TRBV23-1 is noted as an ORF with a role that remains uncertain. Trimming cost V 6 bases and J 3 bases; bases outside gene matches: 11. The CDR3 is 16 residues long. The CDR3 coding sequence is TGCGCCAGCAGCTCCTCCGGGACAGGGGTGGTCTACGAGCAGTACTTC. Translating gives CASSSSGTGVVYEQYF.

The chain couples TRBV29-1 to TRBJ1-5; D is ambiguous. CDR3 length: 12 residues. Per the germline V gene, CDR1 is SQVTM and CDR2 is ANQGSEA. The V and J ends lost 6 bases and 12 bases respectively, with 18 bases between them. Here the CDR3 DNA reads TGCAGCGTAAAGGACGGCGGTATGGGCCAGCATTTT. This gives the protein CSVKDGGMGQHF.

V and J are TRBV5-1 and TRBJ1-1; D uncertain. Per germline, CDR1 SGHRS and CDR2 YFSETQ. This CDR3 region has 15 residues. Trimming cost V 0 bases and J 0 bases, with 9 bases left between them. The CDR3 bases are TGCGCCAGCAGCTTGGATGCCACGATGAACACTGAAGCTTTCTTT. This codes for CASSLDATMNTEAFF.

Only a few counts were recorded for this clone. The CDR3 here is CATSGLAAVYNEQFF. In nucleotides, the CDR3 is TGTGCCACCTCGGGACTAGCGGCGGTCTACAATGAGCAGTTCTTC. The chain uses TRBV7-9 and TRBJ2-1; 11 positions agree with TRBD2. The V gene's germline CDR1 is SEHNR and CDR2 FQNEAQ (reference sequence). This CDR3 comprises 15 residues. V shed 10 bases and J 3 bases; nucleotides not matched to a gene: 8.

As regards this clone: At one end, the junction sequence differs from germline, possibly due to a read error. The chain has TRBV7-7 and TRBJ2-2, with D uncertain. The CDR3 length is 15 residues. Germline V CDR1 and CDR2: SSHAT, FNYEAQ (reference sequence). CDR3 DNA sequence: TGTGCTAGCAGCCCTCTCACGGGGAACACCGGGGAGCTGTTTTTT. Protein: CASSPLTGNTGELFF.

The chain uses TRBV5-1 and TRBJ1-4, with 11 bases matching TRBD1. This CDR3 has 16 amino acids. Germline CDR1 and CDR2: SGHRS and YFSETQ. With 0 bases clipped from V and 6 bases from J, the junction kept 4 bases outside the gene matches. CDR3 in DNA: TGCGCCAGCAGCTTGGGCTTGGGACAGGGGGATGAAAAACTGTTTTTT. It is translated as CASSLGLGQGDEKLFF.

This clone appeared a few times. The chain couples TRBV5-1 to TRBJ1-2; a possible D gene is TRBD1 (5 bases). Germline CDR1 SGHRS, CDR2 YFSETQ. This CDR3 spans 15 amino acids. Trimming took 4 bases from V and 12 from J, leaving 25 bases between them. The CDR3 sequence: CASSPGRRYFNGNTF. In DNA form, the CDR3 reads TGCGCCAGCAGCCCAGGGCGACGGTACTTCAATGGGAACACCTTC.

This chain links TRBV30 with TRBJ1-4; D unresolved. Germline CDR1 reads GTSNPN; CDR2 reads SVGIG (reference sequence). The germline V and J ends were trimmed by 3 bases and 8 bases, with 10 bases remaining between them. There are 12 residues in the CDR3. The CDR3 DNA is TGTGCCTGGAGAAAGACCTGCGAAAAACTGTTTTTT. This codes for CAWRKTCEKLFF.

The chain employs TRBV9 and TRBJ2-5; 9 bases fit TRBD2. CDR3 size: 17 residues. Germline CDR1 SGDLS, CDR2 YYNGEE. J was trimmed by 4 bases and V by 4 bases; bases with no gene match: 14. Here the CDR3 DNA reads TGTGCCAGCAGCCCTCCGGGCGGGGGGGCCGAGGGAGAGACCCAGTACTTC. Protein: CASSPPGGGAEGETQYF.

V and J are TRBV30 and TRBJ1-6, with D possibly being TRBD1 (5 bases). Trimming shortened V by 2 bases and J by 10 bases, and 12 bases separated the two germline ends. CDR3 length equals 13 residues. From germline, CDR1 is GTSNPN and CDR2 SVGIG (reference sequence). The DNA for the CDR3 is TGTGCCTGGAGTCGGTCAGGGAACTCACCCCTCCACTTT. Protein sequence: CAWSRSGNSPLHF.

The rearrangement joins TRBV5-1 to TRBJ2-5; D may be TRBD2 (6 bases). Between the trimmed V and J ends, which lost 4 bases and 8 bases, there was a span of 18 bases. Germline-derived CDR1 and CDR2 are SGHRS and YFSETQ. The CDR3 runs 14 residues. This chain's CDR3 is CASSPLGGLETQYF. The CDR3 DNA reads TGCGCCAGCAGCCCCCTCGGGGGACTGGAAACCCAGTACTTC.

The chain carries TRBV7-2 and TRBJ2-7; a weak D match, TRBD2 (7 bases). Germline CDR1 is SGHTA and CDR2 is FQGNSA. The germline V and J ends were trimmed by 5 bases and 7 bases, with 18 bases remaining between them. The length of the CDR3 is 14 residues. Here the CDR3 DNA reads TGTGCCAGCAGCCCCGGGGGGCCTCTTCGAGAGCAGTACTTC. This translates into CASSPGGPLREQYF. The entire variable domain, with the rest obtained from reference TRBV7-2 and TRBJ2-7, is as follows: GAGVSQSPSNKVTEKGKDVELRCDPISGHTALYWYRQSLGQGLEFLIYFQGNSAPDKSGLPSDRFSAERTGGSVSTLTIQRTQQEDSAVYLCASSPGGPLREQYFGPGTRLTVT.

This rearrangement joins TRBV4-3 to TRBJ1-1, with a tentative D call TRBD1 (5 bases). The CDR3 totals 15 residues. V dropped 2 bases and J dropped 5 bases, with 15 bases sitting between them. CDR1 is LGHNA, CDR2 YSLEER, per germline. The DNA for the CDR3 is TGCGCCAGCAGCCAAACCGGTCGGTGGGGGACTGAAGCTTTCTTT. As protein: CASSQTGRWGTEAFF.